A single sample gave rise to the 26 T cell receptor beta chains below, sequenced in a study of blood T cell repertoires in COVID-19. TCRdb's table, derived via immunoSEQ multiplex PCR, lists solely in-frame clones and lacks some. The data contain roughly 200,000 clones, around 85% of them singletons. Sample: PBMCs or T cells enriched from blood (not recorded which). Every receptor here comes from a man in his forties who had recovered from COVID-19.

This clone is medium-sized in the sample. The CDR3 loop is CASSEVGLGQPQHF. The CDR3 region has the DNA TGTGCCAGCAGTGAGGTGGGGCTGGGTCAGCCCCAGCATTTT. This chain links TRBV2 with TRBJ1-5, with D perhaps matching TRBD1 (5 bases). The CDR3 totals 14 residues. Trimming removed 3 bases at V and 6 bases at J, with 12 bases between. Germline values: CDR1 SNHLY, CDR2 FYNNEI.

V and J are TRBV28 and TRBJ2-1, with a weak D call TRBD1 (6 bases). CDR3 length: 15 residues. Trimming stripped 8 bases from V and 4 bases from J, with 18 bases between. Germline V gene lookup returns CDR1 MDHEN and CDR2 SYDVKM. The CDR3 coding sequence is TGTGCCAGCGGTTCAGAAGGGACACCTTACAATGAGCAGTTCTTC. This sequence encodes CASGSEGTPYNEQFF.

This rearrangement joins TRBV7-9 to TRBJ1-2; D unresolved. The CDR3 is made up of 12 amino acids. Germline-derived CDR1 and CDR2 are SEHNR and FQNEAQ (reference sequence). The V end lost 3 bases, the J end lost 8 bases, and 10 bases lay between the germline ends. CDR3 amino acids: CASSFTEFGYTF. Here the CDR3 DNA reads TGTGCCAGCAGCTTCACAGAATTCGGCTACACCTTC.

This chain connects TRBV18 to TRBJ1-2; 8 positions match TRBD1. V shed 3 bases and J 4 bases; nucleotides not matched to a gene: 10. The CDR3 has 16 amino acids. Per germline, CDR1 KGHSH and CDR2 LQKENI. DNA for the CDR3: TGTGCCAGCTCACCGATGACAGGGGAGTGGGGCTATGGCTACACCTTC. This translates into CASSPMTGEWGYGYTF.

This clone was counted once. The chain is built from TRBV27 and TRBJ1-2; 10 bases are shared with TRBD1. This CDR3 comprises 13 residues. Trimming took 5 bases from V and 6 from J; bases not matched to a gene: 3. Germline values: CDR1 MNHEY, CDR2 SMNVEV (reference sequence). CDR3 DNA: TGTGCCAGCAGTATGACAGGGGGCCATGGCTACACCTTC. It encodes CASSMTGGHGYTF.

The J gene is TRBJ1-2, the V gene TRBV10-3, with 7 bases aligning to TRBD1. CDR1 and CDR2 from the germline V gene are ENHRY and SYGVKD. The trim removed 4 bases at V and 0 bases at J, leaving 14 bases unmatched. This CDR3 has 18 amino acids. The CDR3: CAISAQQGSGTANYGYTF. The DNA of the CDR3 is TGTGCCATCAGTGCTCAACAGGGGTCGGGAACCGCTAACTATGGCTACACCTTC.

The gene calls are TRBV18 and TRBJ1-1; D is ambiguous. Germline V gene data show CDR1 as KGHSH and CDR2 as LQKENI. This CDR3 has 13 residues. The V end was cut by 1 base, the J end by 3 bases, with 6 bases between. The CDR3 region has the DNA TGTGCCAGCTCACCACTGCAGGACACTGAAGCTTTCTTT. Encoded protein: CASSPLQDTEAFF.

The chain couples TRBV5-1 to TRBJ2-7; 8 bases match TRBD1. The CDR3 sequence is 15 residues long. The V and J ends lost 0 bases and 2 bases, in that order; junction bases with no gene match: 4. Per the germline V gene, CDR1 is SGHRS and CDR2 is YFSETQ. CDR3 sequence reads: CASSLVQGGPYEQYF. DNA of the CDR3: TGCGCCAGCAGCTTGGTACAGGGGGGACCCTACGAGCAGTACTTC.

J is TRBJ2-7 and V is TRBV28, with 10 positions matching TRBD1. This CDR3 has 14 residues. J was trimmed by 5 bases and V by 8 bases; bases with no gene match: 9. Per germline, CDR1 MDHEN and CDR2 SYDVKM. CDR3 residues: CASLPGQGFHEQYF. The CDR3 DNA sequence: TGTGCCAGCCTTCCGGGACAGGGGTTCCACGAGCAGTACTTC.

The chain joins TRBV7-2 to TRBJ2-7, with 8 bases matching TRBD1. The CDR3 has 16 residues. V was pared by 6 bases and J by 1 base, with 11 bases of the junction left unmatched. Germline assignment: CDR1 SGHTA and CDR2 FQGNSA. The CDR3 DNA follows: TGTGCCAGCAGTCGTACAGGGGGTAGTCGGTCCTACGAGCAGTACTTC. As protein: CASSRTGGSRSYEQYF.

The rearrangement uses TRBV7-8 and TRBJ1-1; D is uncertain. CDR1 is SGHVS and CDR2 is FQNEAQ in the germline V gene. The V end was cut by 5 bases, the J end by 1 base, with 11 bases between. CDR3 size: 14 residues. The CDR3 region is CASSPHSKNTEAFF. DNA for the CDR3: TGTGCCAGCAGCCCCCACTCAAAGAACACTGAAGCTTTCTTT.

J is TRBJ2-1 and V is TRBV5-1, with 7 nucleotides matching TRBD2. Germline CDR1 SGHRS, CDR2 YFSETQ. Germline trimming cut 5 bases from V and 6 bases from J; bases unmatched to any gene: 11. The CDR3 has 15 residues. The CDR3 loop reads CASSTGLVLGNEQFF. The CDR3 DNA follows: TGCGCCAGCAGTACCGGACTAGTCCTGGGCAATGAGCAGTTCTTC.

This chain joins TRBV28 and TRBJ2-5, with TRBD1 matching over 8 bases. V was clipped by 4 bases and J by 3 bases; unmatched bases: 13. The germline CDR1 and CDR2 sequences are MDHEN and SYDVKM. The CDR3 covers 17 residues. The CDR3 loop is CASSSRTGIPSEETQYF. CDR3 DNA: TGTGCCAGCAGTTCAAGGACAGGGATTCCATCCGAAGAGACCCAGTACTTC.

This clone is a singleton in its sample. J is TRBJ1-4 and V is TRBV10-2; TRBD1 is a possible D gene (5 bases). Trimming took off 2 bases at V and 5 bases at J, with 12 bases between the two ends. CDR1 is WSHSY and CDR2 is SAAADI in the germline V gene. The CDR3 is 15 amino acids. CDR3 nucleotides: TGCGCCAGCAGTGAGCCGGGACTCCCCAATGAAAAACTGTTTTTT. Its protein is CASSEPGLPNEKLFF.

V and J are TRBV19 and TRBJ2-7; D perhaps matches TRBD1 (6 bases). Germline V gives CDR1 LNHDA, CDR2 SQIVND (reference sequence). Trimming stripped 4 bases from V and 6 bases from J, with 10 bases between. The CDR3 is 12 residues long. CDR3 region: CASSKTGIEQYF. In nucleotides, the CDR3 is TGTGCCAGTAGTAAGACAGGTATCGAGCAGTACTTC.

The chain uses TRBV28 and TRBJ2-7, with 10 bases identical to TRBD1. The germline V gene encodes CDR1 MDHEN and CDR2 SYDVKM. The CDR3 length is 14 residues. V lost 7 bases, J lost 1 base, and 4 bases stayed unmatched. The CDR3 reads CASIDRGLSYEQYF. DNA of the CDR3: TGTGCCAGCATCGACAGGGGGCTTTCCTACGAGCAGTACTTC. The variable domain in full, with the rest retrieved from reference TRBV28 and TRBJ2-7, is DVKVTQSSRYLVKRTGEKVFLECVQDMDHENMFWYRQDPGLGLRLIYFSYDVKMKEKGDIPEGYSVSREKKERFSLILESASTNQTSMYLCASIDRGLSYEQYFGPGTRLTVT.

The chain uses TRBV28 and TRBJ1-1, with unresolved D. The CDR3 covers 13 residues. Germline V gives CDR1 MDHEN, CDR2 SYDVKM. Trimming left V 2 bases short and J 6 bases short, with 10 bases between. The CDR3 nucleotides are TGTGCCAGCAGTTTAAACACCCCAGCTGAAGCTTTCTTT. Its translation is CASSLNTPAEAFF.

This chain joins TRBV19 and TRBJ1-5, with D maybe TRBD1 (5 bases). Germline CDR1 and CDR2: LNHDA and SQIVND (reference sequence). There are 15 residues in the CDR3. The V gene lost 1 base and the J gene lost 6 bases, with 13 bases spanning the gap. CDR3 residues: CASSIGGGRSQPQHF. CDR3 nucleotide sequence: TGTGCCAGTAGTATAGGGGGGGGGAGATCTCAGCCCCAGCATTTT.

This chain connects TRBV27 to TRBJ1-5; D remains ambiguous. The V end lost 4 bases, the J end lost 8 bases, and 18 bases lay between the germline ends. The CDR3 length is 15 residues. Germline V gene lookup returns CDR1 MNHEY and CDR2 SMNVEV (reference sequence). CDR3: CASSSFGQRREPQHF. CDR3 nucleotides: TGTGCCAGCAGTTCTTTCGGGCAGCGGCGGGAGCCCCAGCATTTT.

V and J are TRBV6-1 and TRBJ2-3, with 7 bases that match TRBD2. CDR3 length: 15 amino acids. The J segment lost 1 base and the V segment lost 2 bases, leaving 3 bases of the junction unmatched. Germline V CDR1 and CDR2: MNHNS, SASEGT. The DNA for the CDR3 is TGTGCCAGCAGTGAAATTGCGGGGGGCACAGATACGCAGTATTTT. Translating it yields CASSEIAGGTDTQYF.

V and J are TRBV7-2 and TRBJ1-5; TRBD1 is a possible D gene (5 bases). Germline CDR1 and CDR2: SGHTA and FQGNSA. Trimming removed 7 bases at V and 6 bases at J, with 13 bases between. This CDR3 spans 13 amino acids. Here the CDR3 reads CASTSRVGQPQHF. The CDR3 DNA follows: TGTGCCAGCACCTCCAGGGTAGGTCAGCCCCAGCATTTT.

The J gene is TRBJ2-1, the V gene TRBV27; D gene unclear. The germline V and J ends were trimmed by 6 bases and 0 bases, with 21 bases remaining between them. The length of the CDR3 is 18 residues. Germline V gene sequence: CDR1 MNHEY, CDR2 SMNVEV (reference sequence). The CDR3 protein is CASSQPHQASVSYNEQFF. CDR3 bases: TGTGCCAGCAGCCAGCCTCACCAGGCATCGGTCTCCTACAATGAGCAGTTCTTC.

The gene calls are TRBV6-2 or TRBV6-3 and TRBJ1-6; no firm D call. This CDR3 region has 12 residues. CDR1 is MNHEY and CDR2 is SVGEGT in the germline V gene. V was shortened by 5 bases and J by 11 bases, with 10 bases between the two germline ends. The CDR3 DNA is TGTGCCAGCAGTGTTGGAGGGACACCCCTCCACTTT. Protein product: CASSVGGTPLHF.

This clone is a singleton in its sample. The DNA of the CDR3 is TGTGCCAGCACCGAGACCCAACTAGCGGGGAACTTGGATGAGCAGTTCTTC. Amino acids: CASTETQLAGNLDEQFF. The J gene is TRBJ2-1, the V gene TRBV7-9, with 10 nucleotides matching TRBD2. CDR1 and CDR2 from the germline V gene are SEHNR and FQNEAQ (reference sequence). V lost 7 bases to trimming and J lost 8 bases; unmatched junction nucleotides: 17. CDR3 size: 17 residues.

The rearrangement uses TRBV3-1 (or the pseudogene TRBV3-2) and TRBJ2-5; possible D gene TRBD2, 5 bases. Per germline, CDR1 LGHDT and CDR2 YNNKEL (reference sequence). The length of the CDR3 is 15 residues. The V end lost 0 bases, the J end lost 5 bases, and 13 bases lay between the germline ends. The CDR3 nucleotides read TGTGCCAGCAGCCAAGAAGCGCTAGCAGTCGAGACCCAGTACTTC. Its protein is CASSQEALAVETQYF.

The V gene is TRBV7-9, the J gene TRBJ1-3; D call uncertain. The V gene's germline CDR1 is SEHNR and CDR2 FQNEAQ (reference sequence). The CDR3 runs 10 residues. Trimming cost V 3 bases and J 8 bases, with 2 bases left between them. CDR3 region: CASSFDTIYF. The CDR3 DNA reads as TGTGCCAGCAGCTTCGACACCATATATTTT.